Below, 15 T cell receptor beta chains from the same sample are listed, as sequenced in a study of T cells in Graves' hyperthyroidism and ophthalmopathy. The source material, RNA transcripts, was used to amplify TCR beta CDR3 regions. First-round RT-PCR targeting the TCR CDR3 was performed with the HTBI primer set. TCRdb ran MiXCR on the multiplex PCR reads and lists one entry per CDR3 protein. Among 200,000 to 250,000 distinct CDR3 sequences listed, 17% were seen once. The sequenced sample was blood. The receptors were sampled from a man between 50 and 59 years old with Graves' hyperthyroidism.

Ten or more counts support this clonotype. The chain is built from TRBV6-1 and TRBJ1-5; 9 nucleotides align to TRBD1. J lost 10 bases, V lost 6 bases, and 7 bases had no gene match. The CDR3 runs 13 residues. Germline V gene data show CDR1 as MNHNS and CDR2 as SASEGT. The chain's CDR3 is CASRSGTGYPQHF. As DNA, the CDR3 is TGTGCCAGCAGATCCGGGACAGGGTATCCCCAGCATTTT.

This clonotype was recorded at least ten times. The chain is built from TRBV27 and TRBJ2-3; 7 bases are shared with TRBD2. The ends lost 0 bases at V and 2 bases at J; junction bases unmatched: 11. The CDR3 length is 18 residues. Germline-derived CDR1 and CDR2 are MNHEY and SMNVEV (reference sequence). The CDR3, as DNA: TGTGCCAGCAGTTTATCTGCGCCTAGCGGAACCTACACAGATACGCAGTATTTT. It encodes CASSLSAPSGTYTDTQYF.

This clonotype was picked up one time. The CDR3 region is CASSHAGTSYEQYF. CDR3 nucleotide sequence: TGCGCCAGCAGCCACGCCGGGACAAGCTACGAGCAGTACTTC. The gene calls are TRBV4-1 and TRBJ2-7; TRBD1 is a possible D gene (6 bases). CDR3 size: 14 residues. Trimming pared 3 bases from V and 3 bases from J, leaving 12 bases between. CDR1 is MGHRA and CDR2 is YSYEKL in the germline V gene.

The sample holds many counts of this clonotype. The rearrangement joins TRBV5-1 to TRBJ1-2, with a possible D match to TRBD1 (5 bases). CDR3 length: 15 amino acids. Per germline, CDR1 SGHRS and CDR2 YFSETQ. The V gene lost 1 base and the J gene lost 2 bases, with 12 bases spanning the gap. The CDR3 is CASSLLPEGNYGYTF. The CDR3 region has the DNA TGCGCCAGCAGCTTGCTTCCGGAGGGGAACTATGGCTACACCTTC.

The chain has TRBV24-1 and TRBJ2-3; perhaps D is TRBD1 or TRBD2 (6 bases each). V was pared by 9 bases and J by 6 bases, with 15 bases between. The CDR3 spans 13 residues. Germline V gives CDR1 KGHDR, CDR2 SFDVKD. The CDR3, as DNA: TGTGCCACCGGCTTTCGGGGGCAGGATACGCAGTATTTT. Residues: CATGFRGQDTQYF.

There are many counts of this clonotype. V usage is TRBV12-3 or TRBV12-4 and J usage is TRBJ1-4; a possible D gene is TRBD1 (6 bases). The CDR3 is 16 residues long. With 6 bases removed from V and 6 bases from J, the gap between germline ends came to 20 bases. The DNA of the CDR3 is TGTGCCAGCAGGAGGAACACAGGGATTCAGGATGAAAAACTGTTTTTT. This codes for CASRRNTGIQDEKLFF.

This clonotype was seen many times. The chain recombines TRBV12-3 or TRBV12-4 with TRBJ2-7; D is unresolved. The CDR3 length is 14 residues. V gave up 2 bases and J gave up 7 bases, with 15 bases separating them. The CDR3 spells CASSLYPATPEQYF. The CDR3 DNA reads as TGTGCCAGCAGTTTATATCCGGCTACCCCTGAGCAGTACTTC.

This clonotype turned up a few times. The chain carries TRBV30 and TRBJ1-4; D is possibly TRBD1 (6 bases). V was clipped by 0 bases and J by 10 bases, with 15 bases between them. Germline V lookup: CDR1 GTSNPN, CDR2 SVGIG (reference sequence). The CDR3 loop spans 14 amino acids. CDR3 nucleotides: TGTGCCTGGAGTGTGGGGGGGCTGGTAGGAAAACTGTTTTTT. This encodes CAWSVGGLVGKLFF.

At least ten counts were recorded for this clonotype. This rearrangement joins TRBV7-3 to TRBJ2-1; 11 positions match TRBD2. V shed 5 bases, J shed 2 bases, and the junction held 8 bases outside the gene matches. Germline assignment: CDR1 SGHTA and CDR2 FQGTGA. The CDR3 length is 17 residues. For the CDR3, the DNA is TGTGCCAGCAGCGTAGCGGGAGGGAGCCCCACCTACAATGAGCAGTTCTTC. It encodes CASSVAGGSPTYNEQFF.

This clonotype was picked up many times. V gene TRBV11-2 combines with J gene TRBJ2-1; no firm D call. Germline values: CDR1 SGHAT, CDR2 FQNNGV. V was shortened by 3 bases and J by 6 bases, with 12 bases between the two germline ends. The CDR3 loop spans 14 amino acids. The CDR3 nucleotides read TGTGCCAGCAGCTTTGACACATCTGGCAATGAGCAGTTCTTC. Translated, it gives CASSFDTSGNEQFF.

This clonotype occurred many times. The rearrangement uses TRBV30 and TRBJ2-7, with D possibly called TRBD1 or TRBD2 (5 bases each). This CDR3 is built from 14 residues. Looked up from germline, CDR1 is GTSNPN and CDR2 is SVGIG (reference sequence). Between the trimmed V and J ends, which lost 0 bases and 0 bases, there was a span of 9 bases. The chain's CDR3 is CAWSVKGTSYEQYF. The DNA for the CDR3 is TGTGCCTGGAGTGTTAAGGGGACCTCCTACGAGCAGTACTTC.

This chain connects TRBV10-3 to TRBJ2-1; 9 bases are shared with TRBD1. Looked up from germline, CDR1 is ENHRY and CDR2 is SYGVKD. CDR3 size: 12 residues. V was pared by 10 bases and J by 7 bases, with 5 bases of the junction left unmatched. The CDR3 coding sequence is TGTGCCACGAGGGACAGGGCGAATGAGCAGTTCTTC. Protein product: CATRDRANEQFF.

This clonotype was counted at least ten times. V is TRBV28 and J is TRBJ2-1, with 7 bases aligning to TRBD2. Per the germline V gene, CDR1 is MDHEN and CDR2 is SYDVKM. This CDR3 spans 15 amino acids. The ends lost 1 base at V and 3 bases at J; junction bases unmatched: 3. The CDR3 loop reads CASSLSGEGYNEQFF. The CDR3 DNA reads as TGTGCCAGCAGTTTATCCGGGGAGGGCTACAATGAGCAGTTCTTC. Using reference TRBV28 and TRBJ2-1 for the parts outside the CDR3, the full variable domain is DVKVTQSSRYLVKRTGEKVFLECVQDMDHENMFWYRQDPGLGLRLIYFSYDVKMKEKGDIPEGYSVSREKKERFSLILESASTNQTSMYLCASSLSGEGYNEQFFGPGTRLTVL.

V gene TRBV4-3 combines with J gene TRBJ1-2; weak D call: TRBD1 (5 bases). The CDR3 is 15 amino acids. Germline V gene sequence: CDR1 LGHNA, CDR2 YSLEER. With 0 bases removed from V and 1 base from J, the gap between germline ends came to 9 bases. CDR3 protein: CASSQDSQGNYGYTF. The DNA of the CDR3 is TGCGCCAGCAGCCAAGATTCGCAGGGTAACTATGGCTACACCTTC.

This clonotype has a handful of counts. CDR3 region: CASSYEGGYNEQFF. The CDR3 DNA reads TGTGCCAGCAGTTACGAGGGGGGCTACAATGAGCAGTTCTTC. The chain is built from TRBV6-6 and TRBJ2-1; D possibly matches TRBD1 or TRBD2 (6 bases each). The germline V and J ends were trimmed by 2 bases and 3 bases, with 8 bases remaining between them. The germline V gene encodes CDR1 MNHNY and CDR2 SVGAGI (reference sequence). There are 14 residues in the CDR3.